This passage covers 13 T cell receptor beta chains from one sample sequenced in a study of naive and memory T cell subsets (dated by TCRdb to 2015 to 2018). Libraries were built with UMI-ligation and nested PCR. The instrument given in TCRdb is Illumina MiSeq. The beta constant-region primer consisted of an equimolar mixture of two oligonucleotides that together covered TRBC1 and TRBC2. The ligated cDNA went through four rounds of PCR with nested alpha and beta constant-region primers together with the SP2 primer. TCRdb reprocessed the public reads (quality trimming at Q25 with fastp, clone calling with MiXCR) and kept in-frame beta chains. Rows are unified per CDR3 protein, each entry keeping the most common DNA and genes. A total of over 100,000 distinct CDR3 sequences appear in this sample, 35% to 45% of them only once. The top ten clones comprise approximately 0.88% of the sample. Sequenced sample: central memory CD4+ T cells from blood. The sample's cell subset or site, from its label and the paper: central memory, CD45RA- CD27+. The origin of the receptors is a human donor in good health.

This clonotype was observed a few times. The V call is TRBV3-1, the J call TRBJ2-7, with D unclear. This CDR3 has 11 residues. Trimming pared 4 bases from V and 5 bases from J, leaving 6 bases between. Germline assignment: CDR1 LGHDT and CDR2 YNNKEL (reference sequence). The CDR3, as DNA: TGTGCCAGCAGCCTCCGGGACGAGCAGTACTTC. Translating gives CASSLRDEQYF.

The V gene is TRBV9, the J gene TRBJ2-6; D is unresolved. Trimming removed 4 bases at V and 7 bases at J, with 12 bases between. CDR1 SGDLS and CDR2 YYNGEE come from the germline V gene. This CDR3 region has 14 residues. CDR3 sequence: CASSPIRGANVLTF. CDR3 in DNA: TGTGCCAGCAGCCCTATTCGAGGAGCCAACGTCCTGACTTTC.

This clonotype was observed a few times. V usage is TRBV12-3 or TRBV12-4 and J usage is TRBJ2-3; 10 positions match TRBD2. The ends lost 5 bases at V and 3 bases at J; junction bases unmatched: 11. CDR3 length: 17 amino acids. The CDR3 here is CASSPYSGRRGTDTQYF. CDR3 nucleotides: TGTGCCAGCAGTCCCTATAGCGGGAGGCGCGGAACAGATACGCAGTATTTT.

This chain links TRBV28 with TRBJ1-1; D gene uncertain. CDR1 is MDHEN and CDR2 is SYDVKM in the germline V gene. V shed 5 bases and J shed 4 bases, with 17 bases lying between them. There are 15 residues in the CDR3. The CDR3: CASSLLQLAPTEAFF. For the CDR3, the DNA is TGTGCCAGCAGTCTCCTACAGTTAGCCCCCACTGAAGCTTTCTTT.

The chain is built from TRBV29-1 and TRBJ2-7, with TRBD1 identical over 9 bases. CDR1 and CDR2 from the germline V gene are SQVTM and ANQGSEA. The CDR3 runs to 15 residues. The V gene end was trimmed by 6 bases and the J gene end by 5 bases; junction bases not matched to a gene: 14. This CDR3 is CSVKGAGTGNNEQYF. CDR3 DNA: TGCAGCGTGAAAGGAGCCGGGACAGGGAATAACGAGCAGTACTTC.

This clonotype was picked up a small number of times. The CDR3 loop is CASSPRTLAIESGANVLTF. The DNA of the CDR3 is TGTGCCAGCAGTCCTCGGACTTTGGCCATTGAGTCTGGGGCCAACGTCCTGACTTTC. This chain joins TRBV11-2 and TRBJ2-6; perhaps TRBD2 as D (5 bases). Trimming removed 6 bases at V and 1 base at J, with 22 bases between. Per the germline V gene, CDR1 is SGHAT and CDR2 is FQNNGV. The CDR3 extends over 19 amino acids.

The chain combines TRBV18 with TRBJ1-1; D may be TRBD1 (6 bases). From germline, CDR1 is KGHSH and CDR2 LQKENI. V lost 4 bases to trimming and J lost 1 base, with 10 bases between them. This CDR3 has 14 amino acids. CDR3 coding DNA: TGTGCCAGCTCACTCAAGACAGGGAACACTGAAGCTTTCTTT. Translating it yields CASSLKTGNTEAFF.

This clonotype turned up a few times. This CDR3 reads CSVEGLGTSGNLGQYF. DNA for the CDR3: TGCAGCGTTGAAGGACTCGGGACTAGCGGGAACTTAGGGCAGTACTTC. The rearrangement links TRBV29-1 to TRBJ2-7; the match to TRBD2 covers 13 bases. CDR3 length equals 16 residues. The germline CDR1 and CDR2 sequences are SQVTM and ANQGSEA. V shed 1 base, J shed 9 bases, and the junction held 12 bases outside the gene matches.

The chain combines TRBV6-5 with TRBJ1-4, with 7 nucleotides matching TRBD1. Germline V gives CDR1 MNHEY, CDR2 SVGAGI. Trimming removed 6 bases from V and 10 bases from J; junction bases left unmatched: 8. The CDR3 consists of 13 residues. CDR3 loop: CASRSDRVGKLFF. CDR3 nucleotide sequence: TGTGCCAGCAGAAGTGACAGGGTCGGAAAACTGTTTTTT.

V is TRBV6-5 and J is TRBJ1-6, with D uncertain. Germline V gene lookup returns CDR1 MNHEY and CDR2 SVGAGI. Trimming removed 8 bases from V and 0 bases from J, with 11 bases in between. The CDR3 consists of 15 residues. The CDR3 bases are TGTGCCAGCCGTTCGTTGAGCTCCTATAATTCACCCCTCCACTTT. It translates to CASRSLSSYNSPLHF.

This clonotype has only a few counts. This chain uses TRBV11-2 with TRBJ2-3; a possible D gene is TRBD2 (6 bases). This CDR3 is 16 amino acids long. Germline loops: CDR1 SGHAT, CDR2 FQNNGV. The V and J ends lost 1 base and 3 bases respectively, with 14 bases between them. The DNA of the CDR3 is TGTGCCAGCAGCTTAGTTGCGGGATTATCGACAGATACGCAGTATTTT. Translated, it gives CASSLVAGLSTDTQYF.

The V gene is TRBV14, the J gene TRBJ2-3; 7 bases map to TRBD2. The germline gives CDR1 SGHDN, CDR2 FVKESK. This CDR3 comprises 14 residues. Trimming took 6 bases from V and 5 from J; bases not matched to a gene: 8. Here the CDR3 reads CASRALAEGDTQYF. Written as DNA, the CDR3 is TGTGCCAGCAGAGCTCTAGCGGAAGGAGATACGCAGTATTTT.

The chain employs TRBV6-1 and TRBJ2-7; 7 bases are a match to TRBD1. Germline V CDR1 and CDR2: MNHNS, SASEGT. Losses at the gene ends were 3 bases for V and 2 bases for J; bases not matched to a gene: 7. This CDR3 comprises 15 residues. The CDR3 sequence: CASSEVAGGAYEQYF. As DNA, the CDR3 is TGTGCCAGCAGTGAGGTGGCAGGGGGTGCCTACGAGCAGTACTTC.